These T cell receptor beta chains were read from a single sample in a study of T cells in Graves' hyperthyroidism and ophthalmopathy. Each CDR3 protein is one row after TCRdb ran MiXCR on the multiplex PCR reads. The sample shows a few hundred thousand distinct CDR3 sequences, 22% of them seen only once. Input material: blood. The receptors stem from a woman aged 70-85 years with Graves' ophthalmopathy. The CDR3 runs from the conserved cysteine through the conserved F or W. The D gene is left open where the match is weak. Clone size, where shown, is once, few, many, or a class for clones that have expanded.

D gene: TRBD1
V gene: TRBV11-2
clone size: .
J gene: TRBJ1-3
CDR3 DNA: TGTGCCAGCAGCTTACCAGGGGGTGGAAACACCATATATTTT
CDR3 protein: CASSLPGGGNTIYF

D gene: .
V gene: TRBV30
clone size: many
J gene: TRBJ1-5
CDR3 DNA: TGTGCCTGGAGTGTAGGACAGCCCCAGCATTTT
CDR3 protein: CAWSVGQPQHF

D gene: TRBD1
V gene: TRBV5-1
clone size: .
J gene: TRBJ2-7
CDR3 DNA: TGCGCCAGCAGCCGAGGAAGGGACAGGGCCTACGAGCAGTACTTC
CDR3 protein: CASSRGRDRAYEQYF

D gene: TRBD2
V gene: TRBV7-8
clone size: many
J gene: TRBJ2-1
CDR3 DNA: TGTGCCAGCAGCTACCGACTAGCGGGAGGGGATGAGCAGTTCTTC
CDR3 protein: CASSYRLAGGDEQFF

D gene: .
V gene: TRBV18
clone size: few
J gene: TRBJ2-5
CDR3 DNA: TGTGCCAGCTCACCAAGAGCGGAAAAGACCCAGTACTTC
CDR3 protein: CASSPRAEKTQYF

D gene: .
V gene: TRBV6-5
clone size: few
J gene: TRBJ2-1
CDR3 DNA: TGTGCCAGCAGTTACTCCCCCTCGGGAGTTTTCTCCTACAATGAGCAGTTCTTC
CDR3 protein: CASSYSPSGVFSYNEQFF

D gene: .
V gene: TRBV5-1
clone size: few
J gene: TRBJ1-1
CDR3 DNA: TGCGCCAGTACACTCGGGGCCGACACTGAAGCTTTCTTT
CDR3 protein: CASTLGADTEAFF

D gene: .
V gene: TRBV27
clone size: .
J gene: TRBJ1-4
CDR3 DNA: TGTGCCAGCAGCGACTCGGACCCATTTAATGAAAAACTGTTTTTT
CDR3 protein: CASSDSDPFNEKLFF

D gene: .
V gene: TRBV20-1
clone size: .
J gene: TRBJ1-2
CDR3 DNA: TGCAGTGTCCTGGGGAACCACGGGAGCTACACCTTC
CDR3 protein: CSVLGNHGSYTF

D gene: .
V gene: TRBV10-3
clone size: .
J gene: TRBJ2-2
CDR3 DNA: TGTGCCATCAGTGATAACCTGAGTCAGAAACCCGGGGAGCTGTTTTTT
CDR3 protein: CAISDNLSQKPGELFF